The 16 T cell receptor beta chains below all came from one sample that was sequenced in a study of cytomegalovirus exposure and HLA in healthy donors. The study ran its PCR with 60 Vbeta and 13 Jbeta primers. Only in-frame clones appear in the TCRdb table, and some are missing; sequencing was by immunoSEQ multiplex PCR. This table holds some 110,000 clones, roughly 80% found once. The sequencing input was PBMCs. Receptors originate from a man younger than 45 in good health and CMV-seropositive.

This clone was seen a handful of times. The chain combines TRBV27 with TRBJ2-1, with TRBD2 matching over 11 bases. The CDR3 covers 14 residues. The germline V gene encodes CDR1 MNHEY and CDR2 SMNVEV (reference sequence). V lost 5 bases to trimming and J lost 5 bases; unmatched junction nucleotides: 2. CDR3 DNA sequence: TGTGCCAGCAGTCCTAGCGGGAGGAACAATGAGCAGTTCTTC. Protein: CASSPSGRNNEQFF.

This clone showed up just a few times. The V gene is TRBV27, the J gene TRBJ2-7, with no clear D. V dropped 1 base and J dropped 6 bases, with 13 bases sitting between them. The CDR3 length is 14 residues. Germline V lookup: CDR1 MNHEY, CDR2 SMNVEV (reference sequence). The CDR3 region is CASSLFSGVPEQYF. The CDR3 nucleotides read TGTGCCAGCAGTTTATTTTCCGGTGTACCCGAGCAGTACTTC.

This clone has just a few counts. CDR3 coding DNA: TGTGCCAGCAGTTCGCACCCGGGACAGGGAGTTGAAAAACTGTTTTTT. Encoded protein: CASSSHPGQGVEKLFF. This chain joins TRBV27 and TRBJ1-4; 9 positions match TRBD1. CDR3 length: 16 residues. Germline V CDR1 and CDR2: MNHEY, SMNVEV (reference sequence). Losses at the gene ends were 4 bases for V and 7 bases for J; bases not matched to a gene: 10.

This clone has just a few counts. This chain uses TRBV10-1 with TRBJ2-1; 7 bases align to TRBD2. The germline CDR1 and CDR2 sequences are WNHNN and SYGVQD (reference sequence). Germline trimming cut 5 bases from V and 0 bases from J; bases unmatched to any gene: 4. The CDR3 extends over 15 amino acids. CDR3 nucleotides: TGCGCCAGCAGTCCAGCGGGACGCTCCTACAATGAGCAGTTCTTC. Amino acid sequence: CASSPAGRSYNEQFF.

The genes are TRBV6-6 and TRBJ2-7, with unresolved D. This CDR3 is 14 amino acids long. Trimming pared 2 bases from V and 2 bases from J, leaving 10 bases between. The germline V gene encodes CDR1 MNHNY and CDR2 SVGAGI (reference sequence). CDR3 loop: CASSYKQVTYEQYF. CDR3 coding DNA: TGTGCCAGCAGTTACAAACAAGTAACCTACGAGCAGTACTTC.

V and J are TRBV18 and TRBJ1-1, with 7 bases aligning to TRBD1. Looked up from germline, CDR1 is KGHSH and CDR2 is LQKENI. The CDR3 totals 12 residues. J gave up 9 bases and V 4 bases, and 5 bases lay outside the gene matches. The CDR3 region has the DNA TGTGCCAGCTCACTGGACAGGAACCAAGCTTTCTTT. Amino acid sequence: CASSLDRNQAFF.

The gene calls are TRBV7-8 and TRBJ2-1, with 9 bases fitting TRBD2. Germline CDR1 is SGHVS and CDR2 is FQNEAQ. There are 16 residues in the CDR3. The trim removed 2 bases at V and 4 bases at J, leaving 6 bases unmatched. CDR3 protein: CASSLMAGGQYNEQFF. The CDR3 nucleotides are TGTGCCAGCAGCTTAATGGCGGGGGGGCAGTACAATGAGCAGTTCTTC.

This chain uses TRBV10-1 with TRBJ2-1; the D is unclear. CDR1 and CDR2 from the germline V gene are WNHNN and SYGVQD (reference sequence). The CDR3 is made up of 12 amino acids. Between the trimmed V and J ends, which lost 8 bases and 7 bases, there was a span of 12 bases. The CDR3 DNA is TGCGCCAGCTCGCAACAGTTTAATGAGCAGTTCTTC. This codes for CASSQQFNEQFF.

This clone was counted once. The chain carries TRBV2 and TRBJ2-5; 7 bases align to TRBD1. V was clipped by 3 bases and J by 1 base; unmatched bases: 5. This CDR3 comprises 15 residues. Germline V CDR1 and CDR2: SNHLY, FYNNEI. The CDR3 nucleotides are TGTGCCAGCAGTGATAGGGGACAGCTCCAAGAGACCCAGTACTTC. It is translated as CASSDRGQLQETQYF.

The chain links TRBV18 to TRBJ2-7, with 14 bases matching TRBD2. Germline V lookup: CDR1 KGHSH, CDR2 LQKENI. This CDR3 comprises 15 residues. V shed 3 bases, J shed 4 bases, and the junction held 2 bases outside the gene matches. The CDR3: CASSPGLAGAYEQYF. CDR3 nucleotide sequence: TGTGCCAGCTCACCGGGACTAGCGGGGGCATACGAGCAGTACTTC. Full variable domain (missing parts from reference TRBV18 and TRBJ2-7): NAGVMQNPRHLVRRRGQEARLRCSPMKGHSHVYWYRQLPEEGLKFMVYLQKENIIDESGMPKERFSAEFPKEGPSILRIQQVVRGDSAAYFCASSPGLAGAYEQYFGPGTRLTVT.

As for this clone: Within the sample, other DNA sequences also encode this same CDR3. The chain joins TRBV18 to TRBJ1-2, with 7 bases lining up with TRBD1. The V and J ends lost 1 base and 2 bases, in that order; junction bases with no gene match: 1. Germline CDR1 reads KGHSH; CDR2 reads LQKENI. The CDR3 loop spans 14 amino acids. CDR3 coding DNA: TGTGCCAGCTCACCACGGGACAGAAACTATGGCTACACCTTC. Its protein is CASSPRDRNYGYTF.

This clone was detected once. The rearrangement uses TRBV7-9 and TRBJ1-4, with D hard to call. Between the trimmed V and J ends, which lost 5 bases and 8 bases, there was a span of 18 bases. Germline V gene data show CDR1 as SEHNR and CDR2 as FQNEAQ (reference sequence). This CDR3 is 15 amino acids long. The CDR3 DNA sequence: TGTGCCAGCAGCACCCGGGAAAAGACCGAGGAAAAACTGTTTTTT. It translates to CASSTREKTEEKLFF.

The genes are TRBV5-1 and TRBJ2-4; perhaps TRBD1 as D (6 bases). Trimming shortened V by 4 bases and J by 7 bases, and 21 bases separated the two germline ends. In germline, CDR1 is SGHRS, CDR2 YFSETQ. CDR3 length: 16 amino acids. CDR3 in amino acids: CASSRGRLQGSNIQYF. The DNA of the CDR3 is TGCGCCAGCAGCCGGGGCAGGTTACAGGGAAGTAACATTCAGTACTTC.

This sequence joins TRBV7-7 and TRBJ2-3, with D uncertain. The CDR3 loop spans 13 amino acids. Germline CDR1 and CDR2: SSHAT and FNYEAQ (reference sequence). Trimming took off 5 bases at V and 2 bases at J, with 8 bases between the two ends. The CDR3 reads CASSLDHTDTQYF. DNA for the CDR3: TGTGCCAGCAGCCTAGATCACACAGATACGCAGTATTTT.

This chain connects TRBV5-1 to TRBJ2-3; 13 nucleotides align to TRBD2. V lost 4 bases and J lost 3; bases outside the gene matches: 5. The CDR3 runs 16 residues. The germline gives CDR1 SGHRS, CDR2 YFSETQ. CDR3 DNA: TGCGCCAGCAGCACAGGACTAGCGGGAGTTACAGATACGCAGTATTTT. Residues: CASSTGLAGVTDTQYF. Full variable domain (outside the CDR3, taken from reference TRBV5-1 and TRBJ2-3): KAGVTQTPRYLIKTRGQQVTLSCSPISGHRSVSWYQQTPGQGLQFLFEYFSETQRNKGNFPGRFSGRQFSNSRSEMNVSTLELGDSALYLCASSTGLAGVTDTQYFGPGTRLTVL.

V and J are TRBV30 and TRBJ1-6; D is unresolved. The CDR3 contains 13 residues. Trimming cost V 4 bases and J 7 bases, with 11 bases left between them. Germline values: CDR1 GTSNPN, CDR2 SVGIG (reference sequence). The CDR3 loop reads CAWTLEGNSPLHF. The CDR3 DNA follows: TGTGCCTGGACCCTGGAGGGAAATTCACCCCTCCACTTT. Based on the CDR3 plus reference TRBV30 and TRBJ1-6, the full variable domain is SQTIHQWPATLVQPVGSPLSLECTVEGTSNPNLYWYRQAAGRGLQLLFYSVGIGQISSEVPQNLSASRPQDRQFILSSKKLLLSDSGFYLCAWTLEGNSPLHFGNGTRLTVT.